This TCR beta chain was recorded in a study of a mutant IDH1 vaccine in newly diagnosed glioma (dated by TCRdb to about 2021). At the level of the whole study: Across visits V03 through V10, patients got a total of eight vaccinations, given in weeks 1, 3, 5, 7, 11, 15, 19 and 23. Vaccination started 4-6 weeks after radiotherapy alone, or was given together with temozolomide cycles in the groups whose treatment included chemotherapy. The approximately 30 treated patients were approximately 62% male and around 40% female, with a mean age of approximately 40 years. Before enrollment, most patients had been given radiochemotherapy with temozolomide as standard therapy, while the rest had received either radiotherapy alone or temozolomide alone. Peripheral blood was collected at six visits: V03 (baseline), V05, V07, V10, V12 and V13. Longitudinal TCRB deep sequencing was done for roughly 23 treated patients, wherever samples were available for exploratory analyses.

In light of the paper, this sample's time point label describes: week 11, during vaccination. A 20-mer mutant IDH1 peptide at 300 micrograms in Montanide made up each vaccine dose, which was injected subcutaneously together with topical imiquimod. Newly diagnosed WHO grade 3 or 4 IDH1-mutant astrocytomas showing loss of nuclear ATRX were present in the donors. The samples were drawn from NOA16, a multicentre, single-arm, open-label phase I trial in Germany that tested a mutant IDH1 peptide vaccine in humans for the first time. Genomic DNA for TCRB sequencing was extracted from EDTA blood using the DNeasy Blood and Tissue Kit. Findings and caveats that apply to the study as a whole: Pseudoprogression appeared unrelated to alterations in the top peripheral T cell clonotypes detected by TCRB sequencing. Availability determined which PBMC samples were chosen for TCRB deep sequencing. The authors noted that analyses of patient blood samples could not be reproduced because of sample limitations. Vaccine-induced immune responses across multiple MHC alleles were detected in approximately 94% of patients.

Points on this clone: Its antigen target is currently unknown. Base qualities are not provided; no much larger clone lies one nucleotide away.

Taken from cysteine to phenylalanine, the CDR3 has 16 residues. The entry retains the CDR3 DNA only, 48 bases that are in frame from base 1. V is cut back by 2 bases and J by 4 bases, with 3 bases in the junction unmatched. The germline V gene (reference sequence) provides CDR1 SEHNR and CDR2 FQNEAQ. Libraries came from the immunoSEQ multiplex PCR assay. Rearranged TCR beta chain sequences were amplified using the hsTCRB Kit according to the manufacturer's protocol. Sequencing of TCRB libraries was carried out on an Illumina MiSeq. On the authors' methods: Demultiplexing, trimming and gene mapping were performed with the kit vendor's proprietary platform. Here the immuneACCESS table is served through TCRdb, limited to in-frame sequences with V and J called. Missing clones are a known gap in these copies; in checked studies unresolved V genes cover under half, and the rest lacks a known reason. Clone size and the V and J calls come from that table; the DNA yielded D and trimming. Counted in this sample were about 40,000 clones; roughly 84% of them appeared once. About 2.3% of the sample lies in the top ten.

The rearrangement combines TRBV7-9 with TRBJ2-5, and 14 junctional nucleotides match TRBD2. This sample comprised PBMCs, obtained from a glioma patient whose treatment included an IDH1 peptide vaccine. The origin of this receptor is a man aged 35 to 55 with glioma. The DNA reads TGTGCCAGCAGCTTACCTGGGACTAGCGGGAGAGAGACCCAGTACTTC. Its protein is CASSLPGTSGRETQYF.